The entry below describes one T cell receptor beta chain. The V gene's germline CDR1 is LGHDT and CDR2 YNNKEL (reference sequence). The V gene lost 3 bases and the J gene lost 9 bases, with 18 bases spanning the gap. The CDR3 is 15 amino acids. The sample comes from a study of T cell responses to AZD1222 COVID-19 vaccine. TCRdb's table, derived via immunoSEQ multiplex PCR, lists solely in-frame clones and lacks some. The sample holds roughly 100,000 clones, over 80% seen once. The clonotype was recovered from an adult in good health. This sequence joins TRBV3-1 (or the pseudogene TRBV3-2) and TRBJ2-4; D perhaps matches TRBD2 (6 bases). This specimen was peripheral blood, taken on day 0 of AZD1222 vaccination. The chain's CDR3 is CASSQAGSGTTIQYF. DNA of the CDR3: TGTGCCAGCAGCCAGGCTGGTAGCGGCACAACCATTCAGTACTTC.